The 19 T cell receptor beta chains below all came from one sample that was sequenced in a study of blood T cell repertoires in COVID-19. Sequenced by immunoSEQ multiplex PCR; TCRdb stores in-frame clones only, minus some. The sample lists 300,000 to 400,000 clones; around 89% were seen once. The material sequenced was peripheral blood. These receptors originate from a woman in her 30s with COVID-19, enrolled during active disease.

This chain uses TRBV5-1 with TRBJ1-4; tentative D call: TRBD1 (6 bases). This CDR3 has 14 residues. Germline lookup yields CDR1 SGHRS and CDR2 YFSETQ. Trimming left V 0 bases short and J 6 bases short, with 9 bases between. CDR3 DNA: TGCGCCAGCAGCTTGGAACAGGGTGATGAAAAACTGTTTTTT. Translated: CASSLEQGDEKLFF.

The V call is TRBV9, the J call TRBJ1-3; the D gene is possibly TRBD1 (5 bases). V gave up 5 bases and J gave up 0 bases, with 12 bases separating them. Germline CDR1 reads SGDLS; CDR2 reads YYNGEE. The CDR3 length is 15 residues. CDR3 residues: CASSKTGGSGNTIYF. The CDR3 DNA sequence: TGTGCCAGCAGTAAGACGGGGGGCTCTGGAAACACCATATATTTT.

CDR3 coding DNA: TGTGCCAGCAGCGTAAGTCCCCACGGACAGGGGCGGTTCTTC. This encodes CASSVSPHGQGRFF. The genes are TRBV9 and TRBJ2-1, with 9 bases that match TRBD1. Germline CDR1 is SGDLS and CDR2 is YYNGEE. The V and J ends lost 1 base and 15 bases, in that order; junction bases with no gene match: 11. The CDR3 runs to 14 residues.

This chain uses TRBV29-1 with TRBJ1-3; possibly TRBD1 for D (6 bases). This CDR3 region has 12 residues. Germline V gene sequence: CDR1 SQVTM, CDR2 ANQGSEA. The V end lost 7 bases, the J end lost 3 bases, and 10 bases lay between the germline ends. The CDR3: CSAGEGGNTIYF. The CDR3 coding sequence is TGCAGCGCAGGGGAGGGTGGAAACACCATATATTTT. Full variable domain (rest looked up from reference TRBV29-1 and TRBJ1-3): SAVISQKPSRDICQRGTSLTIQCQVDSQVTMMFWYRQQPGQSLTLIATANQGSEATYESGFVIDKFPISRPNLTFSTLTVSNMSPEDSSIYLCSAGEGGNTIYFGEGSWLTVV.

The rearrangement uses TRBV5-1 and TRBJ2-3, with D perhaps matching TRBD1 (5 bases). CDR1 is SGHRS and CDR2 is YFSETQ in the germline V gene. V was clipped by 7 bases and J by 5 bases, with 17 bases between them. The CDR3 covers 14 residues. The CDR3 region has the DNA TGCGCCAGCCAGGGTCTCGTAGGTGGAGATACGCAGTATTTT. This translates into CASQGLVGGDTQYF.

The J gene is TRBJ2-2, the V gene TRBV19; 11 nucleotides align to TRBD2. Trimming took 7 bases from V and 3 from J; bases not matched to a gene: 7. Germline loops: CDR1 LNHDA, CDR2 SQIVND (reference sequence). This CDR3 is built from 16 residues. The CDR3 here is CASIAGGPIDTGELFF. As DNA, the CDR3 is TGTGCCAGTATAGCGGGGGGGCCGATTGACACCGGGGAGCTGTTTTTT.

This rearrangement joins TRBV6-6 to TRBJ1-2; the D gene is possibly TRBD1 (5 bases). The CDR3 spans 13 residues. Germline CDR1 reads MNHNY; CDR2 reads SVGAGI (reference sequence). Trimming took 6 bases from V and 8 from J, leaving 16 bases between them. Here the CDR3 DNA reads TGTGCCAGCAGCCGAGACGACAGTAGAGGCTACACCTTC. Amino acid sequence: CASSRDDSRGYTF.

DNA for the CDR3: TGTGCCAGCAGTTACGGGCAGTCGCGTGAAAAACTGTTTTTT. This translates into CASSYGQSREKLFF. V gene TRBV6-5 combines with J gene TRBJ1-4; D is unclear. The CDR3 is 14 amino acids. V lost 2 bases to trimming and J lost 7 bases, with 11 bases between them. Germline V CDR1 and CDR2: MNHEY, SVGAGI.

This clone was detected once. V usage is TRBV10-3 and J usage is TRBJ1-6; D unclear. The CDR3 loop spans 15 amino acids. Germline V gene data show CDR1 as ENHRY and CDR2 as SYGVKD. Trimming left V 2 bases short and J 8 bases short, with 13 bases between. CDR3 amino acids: CAISEREGNHSPLHF. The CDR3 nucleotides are TGTGCCATCAGTGAGCGGGAAGGGAATCATTCACCCCTCCACTTT.

This CDR3 reads CASSSSFLAGYEQYV. In nucleotides, the CDR3 is TGTGCCAGCAGTTCCTCGTTCCTAGCGGGGTACGAGCAGTACGTC. The chain carries TRBV28 and TRBJ2-7; 9 nucleotides align to TRBD2. The V gene end was trimmed by 4 bases and the J gene end by 4 bases; junction bases not matched to a gene: 8. This CDR3 comprises 15 residues. CDR1 and CDR2 from the germline V gene are MDHEN and SYDVKM.

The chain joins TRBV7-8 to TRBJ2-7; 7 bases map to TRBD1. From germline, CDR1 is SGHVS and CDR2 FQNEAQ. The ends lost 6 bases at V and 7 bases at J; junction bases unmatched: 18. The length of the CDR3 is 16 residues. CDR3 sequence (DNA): TGTGCCAGCAGTTTGACAGGGTCTCTCCTTATAGGTGAGCAGTACTTC. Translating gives CASSLTGSLLIGEQYF.

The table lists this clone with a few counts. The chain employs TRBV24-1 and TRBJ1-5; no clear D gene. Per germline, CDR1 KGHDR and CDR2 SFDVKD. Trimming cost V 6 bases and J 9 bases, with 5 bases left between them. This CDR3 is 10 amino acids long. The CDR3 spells CATSPWPQHF. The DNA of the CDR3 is TGTGCCACCAGTCCTTGGCCCCAGCATTTT.

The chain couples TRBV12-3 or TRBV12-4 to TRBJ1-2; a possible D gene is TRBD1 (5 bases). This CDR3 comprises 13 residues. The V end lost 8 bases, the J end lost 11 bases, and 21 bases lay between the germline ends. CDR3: CASVQVQGGRYTF. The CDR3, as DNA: TGTGCCAGCGTCCAAGTCCAGGGTGGCCGGTACACCTTC.

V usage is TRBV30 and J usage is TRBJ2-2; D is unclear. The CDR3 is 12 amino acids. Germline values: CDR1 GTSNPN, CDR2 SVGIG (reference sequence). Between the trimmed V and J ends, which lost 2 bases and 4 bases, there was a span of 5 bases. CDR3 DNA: TGTGCCTGGAGTTATCTCACCGGGGAGCTGTTTTTT. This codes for CAWSYLTGELFF.

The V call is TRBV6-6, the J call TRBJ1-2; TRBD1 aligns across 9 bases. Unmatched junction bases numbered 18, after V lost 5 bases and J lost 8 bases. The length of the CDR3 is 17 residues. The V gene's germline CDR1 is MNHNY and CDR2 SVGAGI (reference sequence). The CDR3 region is CASSRDRVQGSAAGYTF. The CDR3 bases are TGTGCCAGCAGTCGGGACAGGGTACAAGGGTCGGCGGCAGGCTACACCTTC.

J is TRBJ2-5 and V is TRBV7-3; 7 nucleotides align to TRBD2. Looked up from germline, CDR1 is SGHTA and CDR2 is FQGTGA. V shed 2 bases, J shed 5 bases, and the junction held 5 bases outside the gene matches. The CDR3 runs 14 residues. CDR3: CASSLGGDHETQYF. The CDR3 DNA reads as TGTGCCAGCAGCTTAGGGGGGGATCACGAGACCCAGTACTTC.

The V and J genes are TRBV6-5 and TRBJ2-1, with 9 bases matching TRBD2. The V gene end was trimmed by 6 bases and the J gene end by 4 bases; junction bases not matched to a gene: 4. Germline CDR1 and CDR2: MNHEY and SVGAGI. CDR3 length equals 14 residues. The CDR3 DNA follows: TGTGCCAGCAGACTAGCGGGTTCTTACAATGAGCAGTTCTTC. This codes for CASRLAGSYNEQFF.

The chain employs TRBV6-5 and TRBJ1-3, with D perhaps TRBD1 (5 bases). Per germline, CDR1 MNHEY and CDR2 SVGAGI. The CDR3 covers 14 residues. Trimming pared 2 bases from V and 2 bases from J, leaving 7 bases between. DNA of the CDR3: TGTGCCAGCAGTTACGACAGCGCTGGAAACACCATATATTTT. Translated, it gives CASSYDSAGNTIYF.

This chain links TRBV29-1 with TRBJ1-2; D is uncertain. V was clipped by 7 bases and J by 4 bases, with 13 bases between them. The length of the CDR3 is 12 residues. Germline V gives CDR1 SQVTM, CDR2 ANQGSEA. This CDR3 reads CSASSLLYGYTF. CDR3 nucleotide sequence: TGCAGCGCCTCGAGTCTCCTCTATGGCTACACCTTC.